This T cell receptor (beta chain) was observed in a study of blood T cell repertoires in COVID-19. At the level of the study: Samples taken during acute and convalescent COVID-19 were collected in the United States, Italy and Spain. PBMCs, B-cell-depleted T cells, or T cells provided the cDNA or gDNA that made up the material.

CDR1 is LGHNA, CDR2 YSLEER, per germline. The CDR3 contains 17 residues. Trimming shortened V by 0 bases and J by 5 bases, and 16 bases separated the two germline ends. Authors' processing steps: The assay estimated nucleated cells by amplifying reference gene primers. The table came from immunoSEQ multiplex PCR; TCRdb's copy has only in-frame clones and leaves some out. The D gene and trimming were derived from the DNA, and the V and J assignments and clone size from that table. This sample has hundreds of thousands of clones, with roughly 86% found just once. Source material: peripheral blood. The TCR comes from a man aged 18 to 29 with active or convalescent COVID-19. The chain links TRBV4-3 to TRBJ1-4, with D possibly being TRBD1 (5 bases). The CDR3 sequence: CASSQDVIRTLNEKLFF. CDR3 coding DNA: TGCGCCAGCAGCCAAGACGTGATCAGGACATTAAATGAAAAACTGTTTTTT.